Listed here are 10 T cell receptor beta chains from one sample, sequenced in a study of T cells in Graves' hyperthyroidism and ophthalmopathy. The source material, RNA transcripts, was used to amplify TCR beta CDR3 regions. Carried out on the TCR CDR3, a first-round RT-PCR used the HTBI primer set. MiXCR was run by TCRdb on the multiplex PCR reads, yielding one entry per CDR3 protein. Of over 650,000 distinct CDR3 sequences in the sample, 16% were seen once. Sequenced sample: blood. The receptors originated from a man aged 18 to 35 with Graves' hyperthyroidism.

This clonotype showed up many times. V usage is TRBV11-3 and J usage is TRBJ2-1; TRBD2 agrees at 13 bases. The CDR3 totals 15 residues. The J segment lost 5 bases and the V segment lost 4 bases, leaving 2 bases of the junction unmatched. Germline CDR1 reads SGHNT; CDR2 reads YENEEA. In DNA, the CDR3 is TGTGCCAGCAGCTCGGGACTAGCGGGGCACAATGAGCAGTTCTTC. The encoded protein is CASSSGLAGHNEQFF. The full variable domain, with the rest looked up from reference TRBV11-3 and TRBJ2-1, is EAGVVQSPRYKIIEKKQPVAFWCNPISGHNTLYWYLQNLGQGPELLIRYENEEAVDDSQLPKDRFSAERLKGVDSTLKIQPAELGDSAVYLCASSSGLAGHNEQFFGPGTRLTVL.

Written as DNA, the CDR3 is TGCAGTGCTAGTAGGAATCCGGGAGGAAGCTCCTACGAGCAGTACTTC. Translating it yields CSASRNPGGSSYEQYF. V is TRBV20-1 and J is TRBJ2-7; 7 bases match TRBD2. Trimming removed 3 bases from V and 0 bases from J; junction bases left unmatched: 11. CDR1 is DFQATT and CDR2 is SNEGSKA in the germline V gene (reference sequence). The CDR3 totals 16 residues.

This clonotype was observed a few times. V is TRBV19 and J is TRBJ2-7, with D maybe TRBD1 (5 bases). The V gene lost 3 bases and the J gene lost 2 bases, with 11 bases spanning the gap. Germline V CDR1 and CDR2: LNHDA, SQIVND (reference sequence). The CDR3 length is 14 residues. CDR3 amino acids: CASSMKGIPYEQYF. CDR3 coding DNA: TGTGCCAGTAGTATGAAGGGGATCCCCTACGAGCAGTACTTC. Filled out from reference TRBV19 and TRBJ2-7, the complete variable domain reads DGGITQSPKYLFRKEGQNVTLSCEQNLNHDAMYWYRQDPGQGLRLIYYSQIVNDFQKGDIAEGYSVSREKKESFPLTVTSAQKNPTAFYLCASSMKGIPYEQYFGPGTRLTVT.

This clonotype came up a few times. This rearrangement joins TRBV11-2 to TRBJ2-7; TRBD2 matches 10 bases. CDR1 is SGHAT and CDR2 is FQNNGV in the germline V gene. V shed 6 bases, J shed 6 bases, and the junction held 5 bases outside the gene matches. This CDR3 is built from 13 residues. Here the CDR3 reads CASRRTSGLEQYF. In DNA, the CDR3 is TGTGCCAGCAGACGGACTAGCGGTCTCGAGCAGTACTTC.

The chain combines TRBV2 with TRBJ2-4; D perhaps matches TRBD2 (6 bases). This CDR3 comprises 19 residues. Trimming pared 6 bases from V and 0 bases from J, leaving 24 bases between. In germline, CDR1 is SNHLY, CDR2 FYNNEI. The CDR3 here is CASSLRGPGTQLAKNIQYF. The CDR3 DNA reads TGTGCCAGCAGCTTACGAGGGCCTGGGACTCAACTAGCCAAAAACATTCAGTACTTC.

This sequence joins TRBV20-1 and TRBJ1-1; D not resolved. V lost 7 bases and J 7 bases, leaving 16 bases between the germline ends. From germline, CDR1 is DFQATT and CDR2 SNEGSKA (reference sequence). This CDR3 contains 12 residues. CDR3 nucleotides: TGCAGTGGGAGTACGGGGATCCTTGAAGCTTTCTTT. This encodes CSGSTGILEAFF.

This clonotype was observed many times. This chain joins TRBV7-2 and TRBJ1-1; D is unresolved. V was shortened by 1 base and J by 3 bases, with 9 bases between the two germline ends. The CDR3 has 14 amino acids. Looked up from germline, CDR1 is SGHTA and CDR2 is FQGNSA. The CDR3 coding sequence is TGTGCCAGCAGCTTAGTAGGGTGGGACACTGAAGCTTTCTTT. Protein product: CASSLVGWDTEAFF.

This clonotype was picked up a small number of times. The CDR3 loop is CASSPGRVYNEQFF. Here the CDR3 DNA reads TGTGCCAGCAGCCCCGGGAGAGTCTACAATGAGCAGTTCTTC. The rearrangement links TRBV11-2 to TRBJ2-1, with D possibly TRBD2 on 6 matching bases. The CDR3 totals 14 residues. Germline V gene data show CDR1 as SGHAT and CDR2 as FQNNGV. V was shortened by 5 bases and J by 3 bases, with 11 bases between the two germline ends.

At least ten counts were recorded for this clonotype. The rearrangement uses TRBV27 and TRBJ2-3; D unclear. CDR1 is MNHEY, CDR2 SMNVEV, per germline (reference sequence). V lost 3 bases and J 1 base, leaving 14 bases between the germline ends. The CDR3 extends over 16 amino acids. The CDR3 nucleotides read TGTGCCAGCAGTTTCGACTCACGGTCCCGCACAGATACGCAGTATTTT. The encoded protein is CASSFDSRSRTDTQYF.

The table lists this clonotype with many counts. This chain links TRBV18 with TRBJ2-5, with a possible D match to TRBD1 (7 bases). The CDR3 runs to 15 residues. With 3 bases removed from V and 1 base from J, the gap between germline ends came to 12 bases. Germline V gene lookup returns CDR1 KGHSH and CDR2 LQKENI. CDR3 protein: CASSPAGQFQETQYF. CDR3 sequence (DNA): TGTGCCAGCTCACCCGCGGGACAGTTCCAAGAGACCCAGTACTTC.